This T cell receptor (beta chain) came from a study of blood T cells in healthy people across ages. The V end was cut by 0 bases, the J end by 9 bases, with 7 bases between. The CDR3 is made up of 12 amino acids. Germline-derived CDR1 and CDR2 are LGHNA and YNFKEQ. Healthy Russian Caucasian donors spanned ages about 6 to 100 years. The second PCR ran about 6 to 12 cycles with a sample-barcoded 5' primer and J-beta primers. TCRdb reprocessed the 5' RACE reads with MiXCR, giving one entry per CDR3 protein. This table holds over a million distinct CDR3 sequences, roughly 64% found once. The chain is built from TRBV4-2 and TRBJ2-3; TRBD1 might be the D (6 bases). The source material was blood. This TCR was sampled from a man aged 18-30 years in good health. In DNA form, the CDR3 reads TGTGCCAGCAGCCAAGAGGGGACAACGCAGTATTTT. It yields the protein CASSQEGTTQYF.